The next 14 T cell receptor beta chains were all read from a single sample in a study of blood T cells in healthy people across ages. Using a J-beta primer mix together with a sample-barcoded 5' primer, a second PCR was run for roughly 6 to 12 cycles. TCRdb re-called the 5' RACE reads with MiXCR, one entry per CDR3 protein. The data show over 1.5 million distinct CDR3 sequences, with 40% to 55% seen just once and over 2% held by the top ten. The sample consisted of blood. Receptors were obtained from a woman aged 40 to 50 in good health.

The V call is TRBV4-2, the J call TRBJ2-5, with 11 bases that match TRBD2. The CDR3 has 19 residues. With V trimmed by 1 base and J by 5 bases, 15 bases remained unmatched. Germline V gene sequence: CDR1 LGHNA, CDR2 YNFKEQ. CDR3 in DNA: TGTGCCAGCAGCCAAGGCACTGTACTAGCGGGGGACGGATCGGAGACCCAGTACTTC. Translated: CASSQGTVLAGDGSETQYF.

The sample holds a few counts of this clonotype. J is TRBJ1-5 and V is TRBV3-1; D may be TRBD1 (6 bases). The V gene's germline CDR1 is LGHDT and CDR2 YNNKEL (reference sequence). The CDR3 is 17 amino acids. V lost 0 bases and J 2 bases, leaving 14 bases between the germline ends. CDR3 sequence: CASSQDGQSPGNQPQHF. CDR3 coding DNA: TGTGCCAGCAGCCAAGATGGACAGTCTCCGGGCAATCAGCCCCAGCATTTT.

This chain joins TRBV6-6 and TRBJ2-7, with a weak D call TRBD2 (6 bases). With 2 bases removed from V and 3 bases from J, the gap between germline ends came to 8 bases. From germline, CDR1 is MNHNY and CDR2 SVGAGI (reference sequence). This CDR3 has 13 amino acids. The chain's CDR3 is CASSYGGYYEQYF. The CDR3 coding sequence is TGTGCCAGCAGTTACGGAGGGTACTACGAGCAGTACTTC.

This clonotype was detected only a few times. J is TRBJ2-4 and V is TRBV5-1; D gene uncertain. The J call is in doubt because the DNA end fits TRBJ2-7 better. The CDR3 consists of 14 residues. Per the germline V gene, CDR1 is SGHRS and CDR2 is YFSETQ. The CDR3 spells CASSLESDSYEQYF. The DNA for the CDR3 is TGCGCCAGCAGCTTGGAATCAGACTCCTACGAGCAGTACTTC.

The chain couples TRBV4-1 to TRBJ2-7, with D possibly TRBD2 on 5 matching bases. The J call is uncertain, as TRBJ2-5 better fits the DNA end. The CDR3 spans 16 residues. CDR1 and CDR2 (germline): MGHRA, YSYEKL. DNA of the CDR3: TGCGCCAGCAGCCAAAGCCCCGGGAAACCCCGGGAGACCCAGTACTTC. Translating it yields CASSQSPGKPRETQYF.

J is TRBJ2-5 and V is TRBV12-3 or TRBV12-4; D is undetermined. The DNA end is more similar to TRBJ2-7, so the J call may be wrong. This CDR3 comprises 12 residues. Here the CDR3 DNA reads TGTGCCAGCGCGCGGTCAGCCTACGAGCAGTACTTC. It translates to CASARSAYEQYF.

This CDR3 reads CASSPGEDPYGYTF. As DNA, the CDR3 is TGTGCCAGCAGCCCAGGGGAGGATCCCTATGGCTACACCTTC. This chain joins TRBV6-4 and TRBJ1-2; possibly TRBD1 for D (6 bases). V lost 6 bases, J lost 4 bases, and 15 bases lay in between. The germline V gene encodes CDR1 MRHNA and CDR2 SNTAGT. There are 14 residues in the CDR3.

The V gene is TRBV7-3, the J gene TRBJ2-3, with 7 bases identical to TRBD1. J was trimmed by 3 bases and V by 5 bases; bases with no gene match: 5. This CDR3 contains 14 residues. Germline CDR1 is SGHTA and CDR2 is FQGTGA. This CDR3 is CASSQGTETDTQYF. The CDR3 DNA follows: TGTGCCAGCAGCCAAGGGACAGAGACAGATACGCAGTATTTT.

This clonotype has a count of ten or more. The chain joins TRBV7-9 to TRBJ2-5, with no clear D. Germline CDR1 reads SEHNR; CDR2 reads FQNEAQ (reference sequence). V dropped 3 bases and J dropped 0 bases, with 8 bases sitting between them. The CDR3 length is 14 residues. The CDR3 spells CASSFRQNQETQYF. The CDR3 coding sequence is TGTGCCAGCAGCTTTAGGCAAAACCAAGAGACCCAGTACTTC.

The rearrangement uses TRBV20-1 and TRBJ2-6; TRBD1 matches 8 bases. Looked up from germline, CDR1 is DFQATT and CDR2 is SNEGSKA (reference sequence). The CDR3 spans 15 residues. The V segment lost 5 bases and the J segment 4 bases; nucleotides outside the gene matches: 7. Here the CDR3 DNA reads TGCAGTGCTGGCGACAGGGGCAGGGGGGCCAACGTCCTGACTTTC. Protein: CSAGDRGRGANVLTF.

There are a few counts of this clonotype. J is TRBJ2-5 and V is TRBV2; 7 bases align to TRBD1. The germline V gene encodes CDR1 SNHLY and CDR2 FYNNEI. This CDR3 is built from 14 residues. The trim removed 6 bases at V and 0 bases at J, leaving 4 bases unmatched. The CDR3, as DNA: TGTGCCAGCAGAGTGACAGGGAACCAAGAGACCCAGTACTTC. This sequence encodes CASRVTGNQETQYF. The whole variable domain, filled in from reference TRBV2 and TRBJ2-5, reads EPEVTQTPSHQVTQMGQEVILRCVPISNHLYFYWYRQILGQKVEFLVSFYNNEISEKSEIFDDQFSVERPDGSNFTLKIRSTKLEDSAMYFCASRVTGNQETQYFGPGTRLLVL.

The chain employs TRBV5-5 and TRBJ2-7; TRBD2 matches 10 bases. Germline V gene lookup returns CDR1 SGHKS and CDR2 YYEKEE (reference sequence). The V and J ends lost 8 bases and 12 bases, in that order; junction bases with no gene match: 8. This CDR3 has 11 residues. CDR3 nucleotides: TGTGCCAGTAAAGCGGGGGGGCTGTGGTACTTC. Encoded protein: CASKAGGLWYF.

This rearrangement joins TRBV7-2 to TRBJ2-7; D remains unclear. V lost 0 bases and J 7 bases, leaving 19 bases between the germline ends. The germline V gene has CDR1 SGHTA and CDR2 FQGNSA. The CDR3 totals 16 residues. Here the CDR3 DNA reads TGTGCCAGCAGCTTAGCGGCAGGTCTCGGCTACAATGAGCAGTACTTC. Its translation: CASSLAAGLGYNEQYF.

The genes are TRBV20-1 and TRBJ1-2; a possible D gene is TRBD1 (5 bases). Trimming took off 6 bases at V and 0 bases at J, with 11 bases between the two ends. There are 13 residues in the CDR3. CDR1 DFQATT and CDR2 SNEGSKA come from the germline V gene (reference sequence). The CDR3 DNA reads as TGCAGTGCGGGACCCGTGACTAACTATGGCTACACCTTC. Its translation is CSAGPVTNYGYTF.